A single sample gave rise to the 14 T cell receptor beta chains below, sequenced in a study of cytomegalovirus exposure and HLA in healthy donors. PCR amplification relied on 60 Vbeta primers (plus 13 Jbeta primers). The protocol was immunoSEQ multiplex PCR, while the TCRdb copy is restricted to in-frame clones and leaves out a portion. Of under 130,000 clones in the sample, about 68% were seen once. The sample consisted of PBMCs. The receptors derive from a man aged 30-40 years in good health and CMV-seropositive.

This clone appeared once. V is TRBV6-5 and J is TRBJ1-1; the D is unclear. The CDR3 consists of 11 residues. Germline assignment: CDR1 MNHEY and CDR2 SVGAGI. Trimming removed 7 bases at V and 7 bases at J, with 10 bases between. The CDR3 protein is CASIRRFEAFF. CDR3 nucleotides: TGTGCCAGCATAAGGCGGTTTGAAGCTTTCTTT.

V usage is TRBV15 and J usage is TRBJ1-1; perhaps TRBD1 as D (5 bases). The germline CDR1 and CDR2 sequences are LNHNV and YYDKDF (reference sequence). CDR3 length: 16 residues. With 2 bases removed from V and 3 bases from J, the gap between germline ends came to 16 bases. The CDR3 DNA is TGTGCCACCAGCAGAACTCTGGGGGGGTCGGACACTGAAGCTTTCTTT. Translation gives CATSRTLGGSDTEAFF.

This clone occurred a few times. V gene TRBV11-3 combines with J gene TRBJ2-7; no clear D gene. The V gene's germline CDR1 is SGHNT and CDR2 YENEEA. CDR3 length equals 14 residues. Trimming left V 3 bases short and J 4 bases short, with 13 bases between. CDR3 coding DNA: TGTGCCAGCAGCTTTGGTCTTTCGGGTTACGAGCAGTACTTC. It codes for CASSFGLSGYEQYF.

V usage is TRBV27 and J usage is TRBJ2-1; a weak D match, TRBD1 (5 bases). The ends were cut back, 2 bases at V and 2 bases at J, with 7 bases in the middle. This CDR3 has 14 amino acids. Germline assignment: CDR1 MNHEY and CDR2 SMNVEV (reference sequence). This CDR3 is CASSLQGTYNEQFF. In nucleotides, the CDR3 is TGTGCCAGCAGTTTACAGGGTACCTACAATGAGCAGTTCTTC.

This clone was detected a few times. J is TRBJ1-1 and V is TRBV6-5; 8 positions match TRBD1. The CDR3 has 14 residues. V shed 5 bases and J 2 bases; nucleotides not matched to a gene: 4. The germline CDR1 and CDR2 sequences are MNHEY and SVGAGI. The CDR3 spells CASSRQGQNTEAFF. The CDR3 DNA reads TGTGCCAGCAGTCGACAGGGGCAAAACACTGAAGCTTTCTTT.

This clone came up a few times. The chain's CDR3 is CASRGQGSNQPQHF. The DNA of the CDR3 is TGTGCCAGCAGGGGACAGGGTAGCAATCAGCCCCAGCATTTT. The chain uses TRBV6-5 and TRBJ1-5; 9 bases fit TRBD1. Germline trimming cut 6 bases from V and 0 bases from J; bases unmatched to any gene: 0. This CDR3 region has 14 residues. Germline-derived CDR1 and CDR2 are MNHEY and SVGAGI.

The chain carries TRBV6-5 and TRBJ1-2; D is unresolved. V gave up 8 bases and J gave up 7 bases, with 11 bases separating them. Germline CDR1 and CDR2: MNHEY and SVGAGI. This CDR3 contains 11 residues. The CDR3 region is CASGDLGGYTF. As DNA, the CDR3 is TGTGCCAGCGGAGACCTGGGTGGCTACACCTTC.

V gene TRBV5-4 combines with J gene TRBJ2-2, with D possibly TRBD2 on 5 matching bases. From germline, CDR1 is SGHNT and CDR2 YYREEE (reference sequence). The ends were cut back, 4 bases at V and 4 bases at J, with 5 bases in the middle. This CDR3 region has 12 residues. CDR3 in amino acids: CASSRGTGELFF. Here the CDR3 DNA reads TGTGCCAGCAGCCGGGGCACCGGGGAGCTGTTTTTT.

This chain connects TRBV27 to TRBJ1-2; 7 bases match TRBD1. CDR3 length: 15 amino acids. Losses at the gene ends were 4 bases for V and 4 bases for J; bases not matched to a gene: 9. Looked up from germline, CDR1 is MNHEY and CDR2 is SMNVEV (reference sequence). CDR3 region: CASSSPSGTVYGYTF. The CDR3 bases are TGTGCCAGCAGTTCCCCATCCGGGACAGTCTATGGCTACACCTTC.

This clone was recorded a few times. The chain links TRBV2 to TRBJ1-6; no firm D call. V was cut by 6 bases and J by 13 bases, with 19 bases left in between. This CDR3 is built from 14 residues. Germline assignment: CDR1 SNHLY and CDR2 FYNNEI. Here the CDR3 DNA reads TGTGCCAGCAGAAATCAGGCGGGTGGTTCCCCCCTCCACTTT. Protein product: CASRNQAGGSPLHF. The whole variable domain, remainder taken from reference TRBV2 and TRBJ1-6, is EPEVTQTPSHQVTQMGQEVILRCVPISNHLYFYWYRQILGQKVEFLVSFYNNEISEKSEIFDDQFSVERPDGSNFTLKIRSTKLEDSAMYFCASRNQAGGSPLHFGNGTRLTVT.

V and J are TRBV6-4 and TRBJ2-2, with TRBD2 identical over 8 bases. This CDR3 spans 13 amino acids. With 6 bases clipped from V and 4 bases from J, the junction kept 1 base outside the gene matches. Germline lookup yields CDR1 MRHNA and CDR2 SNTAGT. The CDR3 protein is CASSGGATGELFF. The CDR3 nucleotides are TGTGCCAGCAGCGGGGGGGCCACCGGGGAGCTGTTTTTT.

This chain uses TRBV5-1 with TRBJ1-1; D may be TRBD1 (6 bases). V lost 1 base and J 7 bases, leaving 11 bases between the germline ends. In germline, CDR1 is SGHRS, CDR2 YFSETQ. The CDR3 runs 13 residues. The CDR3 nucleotides read TGCGCCAGCAGCTTGAGGACAGCACTTGAAGCTTTCTTT. Translation gives CASSLRTALEAFF.

J is TRBJ1-1 and V is TRBV4-1, with TRBD1 identical over 10 bases. Germline V lookup: CDR1 MGHRA, CDR2 YSYEKL. The CDR3 is 15 amino acids. The V gene end was trimmed by 1 base and the J gene end by 10 bases; junction bases not matched to a gene: 9. The CDR3 protein is CASSQGATGGFSAFF. As DNA, the CDR3 is TGCGCCAGCAGCCAAGGTGCGACAGGGGGCTTCTCAGCTTTCTTT.

The chain employs TRBV6-6 and TRBJ2-7; 7 bases are a match to TRBD2. Germline V gene lookup returns CDR1 MNHNY and CDR2 SVGAGI (reference sequence). The CDR3 covers 15 residues. V shed 4 bases, J shed 4 bases, and the junction held 10 bases outside the gene matches. CDR3 in amino acids: CASSLTGLVPYEQYF. The CDR3, as DNA: TGTGCCAGCAGTTTAACAGGACTAGTCCCATACGAGCAGTACTTC.